A selection of T cell receptor beta chains follows, all from one sample in a study of blood T cell repertoires in COVID-19. TCRdb's copy holds only in-frame clones and misses some; the assay was immunoSEQ multiplex PCR. The data contain 50,000 or so clones, 85% to 90% of them seen just once; the ten biggest clones take up about 28%. Sequencing input: peripheral blood. Receptor source: a human donor in a cohort sampled during active COVID-19. The CDR3 runs from the conserved cysteine through the conserved F or W. Each record gives: D gene, clone size, J gene, V gene, CDR3 length, CDR3 protein, CDR3 DNA. D genes are given only for firm matches. Size is omitted from some rows. Given values are once, few, many or a class for expanded clones.

d_call: -
clone_size: -
j_call: TRBJ2-1
v_call: TRBV7-9
cdr3_length: 11
cdr3_aa: CASSLTEPEFF
cdr3_nt: TGTGCCAGCAGCTTGACTGAACCTGAGTTCTTC

d_call: TRBD1
clone_size: -
j_call: TRBJ2-3
v_call: TRBV24-1
cdr3_length: 17
cdr3_aa: CATSDPWTGPKRDTQYF
cdr3_nt: TGTGCCACCAGTGACCCCTGGACAGGGCCCAAGAGAGATACGCAGTATTTT

d_call: -
clone_size: -
j_call: TRBJ2-3
v_call: TRBV7-7
cdr3_length: 13
cdr3_aa: CASSSRHADTQYF
cdr3_nt: TGTGCCAGCAGCTCTAGGCACGCAGATACGCAGTATTTT

d_call: -
clone_size: -
j_call: TRBJ1-5
v_call: TRBV28
cdr3_length: 13
cdr3_aa: CASTWTSDQPQHF
cdr3_nt: TGTGCCAGCACTTGGACTAGCGATCAGCCCCAGCATTTT

d_call: -
clone_size: -
j_call: TRBJ1-2
v_call: TRBV2
cdr3_length: 15
cdr3_aa: CASTLLLRQSYGYTF
cdr3_nt: TGTGCCAGCACCCTCCTCCTCCGACAGAGCTATGGCTACACCTTC

d_call: TRBD1
clone_size: -
j_call: TRBJ2-3
v_call: TRBV5-5
cdr3_length: 17
cdr3_aa: CASSPFTWDRDTDTQYF
cdr3_nt: TGTGCCAGCAGCCCTTTCACCTGGGACAGGGACACAGATACGCAGTATTTT

d_call: -
clone_size: -
j_call: TRBJ2-2
v_call: TRBV9
cdr3_length: 15
cdr3_aa: CASSSMVGDTGELFF
cdr3_nt: TGTGCCAGCAGCTCCATGGTCGGGGACACCGGGGAGCTGTTTTTT

d_call: TRBD1
clone_size: -
j_call: TRBJ2-5
v_call: TRBV5-1
cdr3_length: 16
cdr3_aa: CASSSPGQGAKETQYF
cdr3_nt: TGCGCCAGCAGCTCTCCTGGACAGGGGGCCAAGGAGACCCAGTACTTC

d_call: -
clone_size: -
j_call: TRBJ2-6
v_call: TRBV6-2/TRBV6-3
cdr3_length: 14
cdr3_aa: CASSSASGANVLTF
cdr3_nt: TGTGCCAGCAGCTCAGCGTCTGGGGCCAACGTCCTGACTTTC

d_call: -
clone_size: -
j_call: TRBJ2-3
v_call: TRBV30
cdr3_length: 14
cdr3_aa: CAWDSRRAADTQYF
cdr3_nt: TGTGCCTGGGACTCGCGACGTGCGGCAGATACGCAGTATTTT

d_call: TRBD1
clone_size: few
j_call: TRBJ2-3
v_call: TRBV30
cdr3_length: 13
cdr3_aa: CAWKSRGTDTQYF
cdr3_nt: TGTGCCTGGAAGAGCAGGGGGACAGATACGCAGTATTTT

d_call: -
clone_size: -
j_call: TRBJ1-2
v_call: TRBV30
cdr3_length: 13
cdr3_aa: CAWSRGIDYGYTF
cdr3_nt: TGTGCCTGGAGCCGGGGGATTGACTATGGCTACACCTTC

d_call: -
clone_size: -
j_call: TRBJ1-2
v_call: TRBV6-5
cdr3_length: 13
cdr3_aa: CASSPSGGYGYTF
cdr3_nt: TGTGCCAGCAGTCCAAGCGGTGGCTATGGCTACACCTTC

d_call: -
clone_size: -
j_call: TRBJ2-5
v_call: TRBV21-1
cdr3_length: 17
cdr3_aa: CASSPPPRGQSQETQYF
cdr3_nt: TGTGCCAGCAGCCCTCCGCCCAGGGGACAGTCACAAGAGACCCAGTACTTC

d_call: -
clone_size: few
j_call: TRBJ1-5
v_call: TRBV6-1
cdr3_length: 15
cdr3_aa: CASSESQERGQPQHF
cdr3_nt: TGTGCCAGCAGTGAAAGCCAGGAGCGGGGTCAGCCCCAGCATTTT

d_call: -
clone_size: -
j_call: TRBJ2-3
v_call: TRBV24-1
cdr3_length: 14
cdr3_aa: CATSDLLGPDTQYF
cdr3_nt: TGTGCCACCAGTGATCTACTAGGGCCAGATACGCAGTATTTT

d_call: -
clone_size: -
j_call: TRBJ1-1
v_call: TRBV7-9
cdr3_length: 13
cdr3_aa: CASSLRDTPEAFF
cdr3_nt: TGTGCCAGCAGCTTAAGGGACACTCCTGAAGCTTTCTTT